The 17 T cell receptor beta chains in this list originate from one sample, sequenced in a study of blood T cell repertoires in COVID-19. Using immunoSEQ multiplex PCR, the repertoire was profiled, and TCRdb retains in-frame clones only, with some absent. The sample shows about 160,000 clones, about 85% of them seen only once. The sample taken for sequencing was peripheral blood. These receptors were collected from a human donor with acute or convalescent COVID-19. The donor label of this sample is uncertain.

This rearrangement joins TRBV7-2 to TRBJ1-6; D gene uncertain. The germline CDR1 and CDR2 sequences are SGHTA and FQGNSA. The V end was cut by 5 bases, the J end by 4 bases, with 18 bases between. The CDR3 sequence is 17 residues long. CDR3 in amino acids: CASSRREGVGYNSPLHF. CDR3 in DNA: TGTGCCAGCAGCCGTAGGGAGGGAGTGGGGTATAATTCACCCCTCCACTTT.

This chain links TRBV29-1 with TRBJ2-3, with 7 bases matching TRBD2. The V gene end was trimmed by 6 bases and the J gene end by 6 bases; junction bases not matched to a gene: 6. This CDR3 is built from 12 residues. Germline-derived CDR1 and CDR2 are SQVTM and ANQGSEA. CDR3 in amino acids: CSVGRSSDTQYF. CDR3 in DNA: TGCAGCGTCGGGAGGTCTAGTGATACGCAGTATTTT.

For the CDR3, the DNA is TGTGCCAGCAGTTTCCAAGGGGTGGATCAGCCCCAGCATTTT. This translates into CASSFQGVDQPQHF. This chain links TRBV2 with TRBJ1-5; perhaps TRBD1 as D (5 bases). The germline CDR1 and CDR2 sequences are SNHLY and FYNNEI. Trimming took 5 bases from V and 5 from J, leaving 13 bases between them. The CDR3 extends over 14 amino acids.

V and J are TRBV4-2 and TRBJ1-4, with 10 bases that match TRBD1. The CDR3 covers 15 residues. Germline CDR1 LGHNA, CDR2 YNFKEQ. V was pared by 2 bases and J by 8 bases, with 5 bases of the junction left unmatched. The CDR3: CASSQIGTGAEKLFF. As DNA, the CDR3 is TGTGCCAGCAGCCAAATCGGGACAGGGGCAGAAAAACTGTTTTTT.

This clone was seen a single time. V gene TRBV4-1 combines with J gene TRBJ2-5, with D perhaps matching TRBD2 (5 bases). Germline V gene lookup returns CDR1 MGHRA and CDR2 YSYEKL. The V end lost 0 bases, the J end lost 5 bases, and 22 bases lay between the germline ends. This CDR3 contains 18 residues. CDR3 amino acids: CASSQEGSPGFRQETQYF. In DNA, the CDR3 is TGCGCCAGCAGCCAAGAGGGCTCCCCGGGATTTCGTCAGGAGACCCAGTACTTC.

This clone has only a few counts. J is TRBJ2-3 and V is TRBV9; a possible D gene is TRBD2 (5 bases). Trimming removed 0 bases from V and 6 bases from J, with 11 bases in between. Germline loops: CDR1 SGDLS, CDR2 YYNGEE. CDR3 length equals 14 residues. CDR3 in DNA: TGTGCCAGCAGCGTAGCGGGGAGAGATGATACGCAGTATTTT. Its protein product is CASSVAGRDDTQYF.

This chain connects TRBV4-1 to TRBJ1-5, with a tentative D call TRBD1 (6 bases). Between the trimmed V and J ends, which lost 3 bases and 3 bases, there was a span of 12 bases. Germline CDR1 reads MGHRA; CDR2 reads YSYEKL. The CDR3 consists of 15 residues. The CDR3 DNA is TGCGCCAGCAGCCAGAGGGACACCAACAATCAGCCCCAGCATTTT. Amino acid sequence: CASSQRDTNNQPQHF.

The chain links TRBV11-2 to TRBJ1-5, with D tentatively TRBD1 (5 bases). The germline gives CDR1 SGHAT, CDR2 FQNNGV. V lost 1 base to trimming and J lost 6 bases, with 10 bases between them. The CDR3 is made up of 14 amino acids. CDR3 DNA sequence: TGTGCCAGCAGCTTAGTAGGACAAAGTCAGCCCCAGCATTTT. This encodes CASSLVGQSQPQHF.

This chain connects TRBV20-1 to TRBJ1-6; D is unclear. V lost 3 bases and J 0 bases, leaving 12 bases between the germline ends. CDR3 length: 16 residues. The V gene's germline CDR1 is DFQATT and CDR2 SNEGSKA (reference sequence). The CDR3 is CSASPGGRSYNSPLHF. DNA for the CDR3: TGCAGTGCTAGTCCCGGAGGGCGCTCCTATAATTCACCCCTCCACTTT.

The CDR3 loop reads CASSLVFTGYSEAFF. In DNA, the CDR3 is TGTGCCAGCAGCTTAGTGTTTACAGGGTATAGTGAAGCTTTCTTT. The chain employs TRBV7-8 and TRBJ1-1; tentative D call: TRBD1 (6 bases). Germline V gene data show CDR1 as SGHVS and CDR2 as FQNEAQ. The CDR3 consists of 15 residues. Deletions cut 1 base from V and 7 bases from J, with 16 bases between.

The chain combines TRBV7-2 with TRBJ1-2; D uncertain. This CDR3 comprises 12 residues. V lost 4 bases to trimming and J lost 8 bases, with 11 bases between them. CDR1 and CDR2 from the germline V gene are SGHTA and FQGNSA. The CDR3 spells CASSSGVWGYTF. For the CDR3, the DNA is TGTGCCAGCAGCTCCGGAGTGTGGGGCTACACCTTC. Filled out from reference TRBV7-2 and TRBJ1-2, the complete variable domain reads GAGVSQSPSNKVTEKGKDVELRCDPISGHTALYWYRQSLGQGLEFLIYFQGNSAPDKSGLPSDRFSAERTGGSVSTLTIQRTQQEDSAVYLCASSSGVWGYTFGSGTRLTVV.

V and J are TRBV7-2 and TRBJ1-5, with 10 bases that match TRBD1. The ends lost 10 bases at V and 0 bases at J; junction bases unmatched: 12. Germline values: CDR1 SGHTA, CDR2 FQGNSA. The length of the CDR3 is 17 residues. The CDR3, as DNA: TGTGCCACAAGCGGGGACAGGGGACCCATTAGCAATCAGCCCCAGCATTTT. It yields the protein CATSGDRGPISNQPQHF.

CDR3 sequence reads: CASSSDRTPNQPQHF. CDR3 bases: TGTGCCAGCAGCTCCGACAGGACCCCAAATCAGCCCCAGCATTTT. The chain has TRBV2 and TRBJ1-5; D possibly corresponds to TRBD1 (6 bases). Trimming stripped 6 bases from V and 4 bases from J, with 16 bases between. There are 15 residues in the CDR3. Germline CDR1 SNHLY, CDR2 FYNNEI.

The genes are TRBV7-2 and TRBJ2-5; 10 nucleotides agree with TRBD2. Germline V CDR1 and CDR2: SGHTA, FQGNSA. The ends lost 5 bases at V and 5 bases at J; junction bases unmatched: 8. The CDR3 has 15 amino acids. The CDR3, as DNA: TGTGCCAGCAGCATTAGCGGGGGGATCGCGGAGACCCAGTACTTC. Translated: CASSISGGIAETQYF. Full variable domain (remainder filled in from reference TRBV7-2 and TRBJ2-5): GAGVSQSPSNKVTEKGKDVELRCDPISGHTALYWYRQSLGQGLEFLIYFQGNSAPDKSGLPSDRFSAERTGGSVSTLTIQRTQQEDSAVYLCASSISGGIAETQYFGPGTRLLVL.

A word on this clone: Other DNA sequences in this specimen translate into the identical CDR3. The gene calls are TRBV7-2 and TRBJ1-2; D remains unclear. The CDR3 loop spans 12 amino acids. V was shortened by 4 bases and J by 5 bases, with 8 bases between the two germline ends. Per germline, CDR1 SGHTA and CDR2 FQGNSA. The CDR3 DNA follows: TGTGCCAGCAGCTCCCCGGGATATGGCTACACCTTC. Amino acid sequence: CASSSPGYGYTF.

This rearrangement joins TRBV7-8 to TRBJ1-1; TRBD1 agrees at 8 bases. Trimming took 3 bases from V and 5 from J; bases not matched to a gene: 5. The length of the CDR3 is 14 residues. CDR1 and CDR2 from the germline V gene are SGHVS and FQNEAQ. CDR3 sequence reads: CASSLTGAWTEAFF. The CDR3 DNA sequence: TGTGCCAGCAGCTTGACAGGGGCCTGGACTGAAGCTTTCTTT. Filled out from reference TRBV7-8 and TRBJ1-1, the complete variable domain reads GAGVSQSPRYKVAKRGQDVALRCDPISGHVSLFWYQQALGQGPEFLTYFQNEAQLDKSGLPSDRFFAERPEGSVSTLKIQRTQQEDSAVYLCASSLTGAWTEAFFGQGTRLTVV.

The chain is built from TRBV28 and TRBJ2-7; TRBD2 matches at 8 bases. The V segment lost 6 bases and the J segment 2 bases; nucleotides outside the gene matches: 6. The CDR3 is 14 residues long. Germline V gene sequence: CDR1 MDHEN, CDR2 SYDVKM. CDR3: CASSPGGIPYEQYF. The CDR3 DNA is TGTGCCAGCAGCCCGGGGGGGATACCCTACGAGCAGTACTTC. Using reference TRBV28 and TRBJ2-7 for the parts outside the CDR3, the full variable domain is DVKVTQSSRYLVKRTGEKVFLECVQDMDHENMFWYRQDPGLGLRLIYFSYDVKMKEKGDIPEGYSVSREKKERFSLILESASTNQTSMYLCASSPGGIPYEQYFGPGTRLTVT.